The rows below give T cell receptor beta chains drawn from one sample of a study of shared clonotypes between healthy human individuals. Sequencing was performed with immunoSEQ multiplex PCR; in TCRdb, only in-frame clones are kept and a portion is missing. This table holds 2 million to 3 million clones, approximately 93% found once. Sequencing was done on a sample of naive CD4+ T cells from PBMCs. The origin of the receptors is a young man in good health. Some clones in this sample may be carry-over from other donors' samples. Each CDR3 is given with its conserved first and last residue. The order of the fields is V gene, clone size, J gene, D gene, CDR3 DNA, CDR3 protein. A D gene is named only where the DNA matches it firmly. A clone size is listed for some rows: how often the clone was seen (once, few, many), or a class if it is expanded.

V: TRBV5-1; size: -; J: TRBJ2-2; D: TRBD1; DNA: TGCGCCAGCAGCTTAGGACAGGGGATACCGAACACCGGGGAGCTGTTTTTT; CDR3: CASSLGQGIPNTGELFF
V: TRBV29-1; size: -; J: TRBJ2-5; D: -; DNA: TGCAGCGTTGGCCAGGCCCAAGAGACCCAGTACTTC; CDR3: CSVGQAQETQYF
V: TRBV6-6; size: -; J: TRBJ1-2; D: -; DNA: TGTGCCAGCAGTTACTCGGAGGCTAACTATGGCTACACCTTC; CDR3: CASSYSEANYGYTF
V: TRBV15; size: -; J: TRBJ2-3; D: TRBD2; DNA: TGTGCCACCAGCAATTCTGGACCTAGCGGCACTCGGGATACGCAGTATTTT; CDR3: CATSNSGPSGTRDTQYF
V: TRBV28; size: -; J: TRBJ2-7; D: TRBD2; DNA: TGTGCCAGCAGTTCACCCAGCACTAGCGGCAGTTCCTACGAGCAGTACTTC; CDR3: CASSSPSTSGSSYEQYF
V: TRBV2; size: once; J: TRBJ2-1; D: TRBD2; DNA: TGTGCCAGCACAGGCGGGAGGTTGATTGAGCAGTTCTTC; CDR3: CASTGGRLIEQFF
V: TRBV6-1; size: -; J: TRBJ2-5; D: -; DNA: TGTGCCAGCAGAGGCCTAGCGGAGACCCAGTACTTC; CDR3: CASRGLAETQYF
V: TRBV10-1; size: -; J: TRBJ2-2; D: TRBD1; DNA: TGCGCCAGCAGCGGTGCACAGGGGGCAAACACCGGGGAGCTGTTTTTT; CDR3: CASSGAQGANTGELFF
V: TRBV7-9; size: -; J: TRBJ2-7; D: TRBD2; DNA: TGTGCCAGCAGCTCCAGGACTAGCGGGTCCTACGAGCAGTACTTC; CDR3: CASSSRTSGSYEQYF
V: TRBV5-8; size: -; J: TRBJ1-4; D: -; DNA: TGTGCCAGCAGCTCAGGCTCCGTAAGGAGCAATGAAAAACTGTTTTTT; CDR3: CASSSGSVRSNEKLFF